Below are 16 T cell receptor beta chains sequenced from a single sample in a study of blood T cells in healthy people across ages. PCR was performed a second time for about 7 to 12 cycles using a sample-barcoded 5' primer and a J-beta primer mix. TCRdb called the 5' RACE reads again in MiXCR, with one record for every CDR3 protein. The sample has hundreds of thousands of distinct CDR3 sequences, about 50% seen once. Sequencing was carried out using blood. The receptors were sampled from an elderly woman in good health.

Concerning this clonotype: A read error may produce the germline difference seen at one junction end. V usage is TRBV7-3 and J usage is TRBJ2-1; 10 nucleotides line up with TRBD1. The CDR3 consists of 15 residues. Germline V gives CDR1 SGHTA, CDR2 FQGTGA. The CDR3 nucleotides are TGTGCCAGCAGCCAACGACAGGGGGCCAAGAATGAGCGGTTCTTC. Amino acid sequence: CASSQRQGAKNERFF.

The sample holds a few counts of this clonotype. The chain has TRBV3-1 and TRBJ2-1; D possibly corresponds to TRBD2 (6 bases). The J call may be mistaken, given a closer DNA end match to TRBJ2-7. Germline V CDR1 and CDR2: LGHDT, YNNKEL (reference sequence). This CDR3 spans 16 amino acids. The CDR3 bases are TGTGCCAGCAGCAATCAACGGGAGAACCTCTACAATGAGCAGTACTTC. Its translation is CASSNQRENLYNEQYF.

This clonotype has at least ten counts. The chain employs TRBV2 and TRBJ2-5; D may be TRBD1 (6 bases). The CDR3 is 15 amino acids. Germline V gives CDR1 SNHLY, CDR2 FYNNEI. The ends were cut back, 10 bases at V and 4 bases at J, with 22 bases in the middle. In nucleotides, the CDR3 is TGTGCCACTCAACGAAATACAGGGATAGGAGAGACCCAGTACTTC. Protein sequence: CATQRNTGIGETQYF.

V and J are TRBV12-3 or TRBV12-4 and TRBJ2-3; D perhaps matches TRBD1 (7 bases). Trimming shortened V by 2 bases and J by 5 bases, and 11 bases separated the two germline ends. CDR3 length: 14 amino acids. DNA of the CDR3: TGTGCCAGCAGTTTACGCGGGGACAGAGATACGCAGTATTTT. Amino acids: CASSLRGDRDTQYF.

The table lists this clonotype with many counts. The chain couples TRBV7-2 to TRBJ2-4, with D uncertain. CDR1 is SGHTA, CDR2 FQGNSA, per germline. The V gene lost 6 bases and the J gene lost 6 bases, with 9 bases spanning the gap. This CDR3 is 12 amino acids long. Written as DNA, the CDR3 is TGTGCCAGCAGTTCTATAGGAAACATTCAGTACTTC. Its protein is CASSSIGNIQYF.

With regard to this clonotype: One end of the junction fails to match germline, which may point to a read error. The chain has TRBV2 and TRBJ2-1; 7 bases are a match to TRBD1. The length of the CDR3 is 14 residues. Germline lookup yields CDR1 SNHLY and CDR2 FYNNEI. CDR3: CASKLEGASNEQFF. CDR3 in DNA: TGCGCCAGCAAACTAGAGGGGGCGAGCAATGAGCAGTTCTTC.

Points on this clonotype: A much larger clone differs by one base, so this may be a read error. The CDR3 region has the DNA TGTGCCAGCAGCCGAGGGGTAAGTCGCTACAATGAGCAGTTCTTC. Translation gives CASSRGVSRYNEQFF. This rearrangement joins TRBV3-1 to TRBJ2-1; D possibly uses TRBD1 or TRBD2 (5 bases each). V shed 4 bases and J shed 3 bases, with 13 bases lying between them. The germline V gene has CDR1 LGHDT and CDR2 YNNKEL (reference sequence). CDR3 length equals 15 residues.

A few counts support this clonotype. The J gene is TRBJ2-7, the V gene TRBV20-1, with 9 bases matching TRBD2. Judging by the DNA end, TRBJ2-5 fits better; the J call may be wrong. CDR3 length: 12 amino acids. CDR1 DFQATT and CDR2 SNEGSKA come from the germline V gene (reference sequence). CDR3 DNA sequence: TGCAGTGCCGCGGGAGGGGGGGAGACCCAGTACTTC. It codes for CSAAGGGETQYF.

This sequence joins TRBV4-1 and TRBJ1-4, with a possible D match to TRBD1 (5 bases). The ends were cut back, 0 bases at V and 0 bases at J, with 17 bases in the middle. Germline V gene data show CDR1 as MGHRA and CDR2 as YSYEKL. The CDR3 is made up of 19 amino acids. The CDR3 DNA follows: TGCGCCAGCAGCCAAGAATCTGGGCGACAGTTTGCAACTAATGAAAAACTGTTTTTT. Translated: CASSQESGRQFATNEKLFF.

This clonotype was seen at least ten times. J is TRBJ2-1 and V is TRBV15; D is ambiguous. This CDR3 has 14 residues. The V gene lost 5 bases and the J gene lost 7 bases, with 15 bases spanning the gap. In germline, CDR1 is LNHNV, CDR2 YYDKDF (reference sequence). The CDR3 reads CATSPPVSWNEQFF. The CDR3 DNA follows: TGTGCCACCAGCCCACCGGTGTCCTGGAATGAGCAGTTCTTC. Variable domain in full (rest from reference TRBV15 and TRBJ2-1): DAMVIQNPRYQVTQFGKPVTLSCSQTLNHNVMYWYQQKSSQAPKLLFHYYDKDFNNEADTPDNFQSRRPNTSFCFLDIRSPGLGDTAMYLCATSPPVSWNEQFFGPGTRLTVL.

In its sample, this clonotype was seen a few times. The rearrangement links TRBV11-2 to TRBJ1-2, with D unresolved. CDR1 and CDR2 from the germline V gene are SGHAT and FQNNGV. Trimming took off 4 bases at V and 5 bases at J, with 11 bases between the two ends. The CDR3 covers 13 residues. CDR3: CASSSRENYGYTF. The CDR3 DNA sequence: TGTGCCAGCAGCTCCCGGGAGAATTATGGCTACACCTTC.

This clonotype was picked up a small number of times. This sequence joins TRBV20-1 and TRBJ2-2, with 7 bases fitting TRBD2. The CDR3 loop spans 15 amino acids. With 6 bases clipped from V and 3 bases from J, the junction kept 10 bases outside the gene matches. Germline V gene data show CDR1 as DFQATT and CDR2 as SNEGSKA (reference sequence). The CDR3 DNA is TGCAGTGCCCCGGGCGGGGGATGGTACACCGGGGAGCTGTTTTTT. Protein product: CSAPGGGWYTGELFF.

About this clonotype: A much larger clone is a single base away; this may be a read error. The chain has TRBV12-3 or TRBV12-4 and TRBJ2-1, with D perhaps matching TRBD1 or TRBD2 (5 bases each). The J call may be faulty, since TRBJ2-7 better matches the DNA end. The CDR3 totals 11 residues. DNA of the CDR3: TGTGCCGGACGGGGCTACAATGAGCAGTACTTC. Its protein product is CAGRGYNEQYF.

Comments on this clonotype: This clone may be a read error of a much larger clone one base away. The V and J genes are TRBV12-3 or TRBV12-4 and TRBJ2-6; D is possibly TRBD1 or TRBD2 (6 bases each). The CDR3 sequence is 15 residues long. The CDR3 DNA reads TGTGCCAGCACCGGGGGCTTCCCTGGGACCAACGTCCTGACTTTC. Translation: CASTGGFPGTNVLTF.

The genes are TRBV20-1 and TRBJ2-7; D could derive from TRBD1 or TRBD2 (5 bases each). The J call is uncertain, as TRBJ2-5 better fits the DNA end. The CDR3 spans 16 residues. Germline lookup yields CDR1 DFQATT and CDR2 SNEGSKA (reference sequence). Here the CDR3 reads CSARPLSGPVAETQYF. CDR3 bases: TGCAGTGCTAGACCTCTATCGGGACCCGTAGCCGAGACCCAGTACTTC.

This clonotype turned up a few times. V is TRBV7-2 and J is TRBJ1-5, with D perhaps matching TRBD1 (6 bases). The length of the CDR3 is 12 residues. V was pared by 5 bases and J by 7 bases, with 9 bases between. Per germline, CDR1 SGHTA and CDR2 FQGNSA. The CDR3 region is CASSKRGQPQHF. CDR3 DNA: TGTGCCAGCAGCAAAAGGGGGCAGCCCCAGCATTTT.